This T cell receptor (beta chain) stems from a study of early T cells in non-severe SARS-CoV-2 infection. At the level of the study: Chains stayed unpaired after sequencing of bulk RNA from unsorted whole blood.

Between the trimmed V and J ends, which lost 3 bases and 2 bases, there was a span of 11 bases. This CDR3 contains 15 residues. In its sample, this clonotype was seen many times. Its specificity is not known. Individual cDNA molecules were tagged with unique molecular identifiers. MiXCR was run by TCRdb on the 5' RACE reads, yielding one entry per CDR3 protein. The sample carries about 42,000 distinct CDR3 sequences, roughly 7.1% recorded once. Study observations and caveats: CD4 and private specificities were missed by VDJdb matching, which favored anti-spike CD8 responses.

The receptor was isolated from an adult who was a healthcare worker with PCR-confirmed SARS-CoV-2 infection or an uninfected control (not recorded which). V gene TRBV12-3 or TRBV12-4 combines with J gene TRBJ1-5; the D gene is possibly TRBD1 (5 bases). The sample comprised whole blood. The CDR3 protein is CASSFGTAGNQPQHF. DNA of the CDR3: TGTGCCAGCAGTTTCGGGACCGCGGGCAATCAGCCCCAGCATTTT.